This TCR beta chain was recovered during a study of neurological immune-mediated disorders. Study-wide results and limits: The most TCR clonal expansion was seen in HTLV-1-associated myelopathy, and the least was seen in multiple sclerosis, which fell below healthy controls.

The cDNA was synthesized by 5'RACE incorporating 10-nucleotide random UMIs. Every sequencing run generated in excess of 190 million TCR-beta sequences. These sequences covered 15-18 subjects. Each CDR3 protein is one row after TCRdb ran MiXCR on the 5' RACE reads. The data show under 85,000 distinct CDR3 sequences, over 12% seen once. V lost 5 bases, J lost 1 base, and 15 bases lay in between. This CDR3 is 15 amino acids long. Germline CDR1 SGHRS, CDR2 YFSETQ. At least ten counts were recorded for this clonotype. Its matching antigen is unknown. The V and J genes are TRBV5-1 and TRBJ1-1; the D is unclear. This sequence was found in a woman in her 50s in good health. Sequencing was carried out using PBMCs. The CDR3 region is CASSPGPGSNTEAFF. CDR3 DNA sequence: TGCGCCAGCAGTCCCGGGCCGGGGTCGAACACTGAAGCTTTCTTT.